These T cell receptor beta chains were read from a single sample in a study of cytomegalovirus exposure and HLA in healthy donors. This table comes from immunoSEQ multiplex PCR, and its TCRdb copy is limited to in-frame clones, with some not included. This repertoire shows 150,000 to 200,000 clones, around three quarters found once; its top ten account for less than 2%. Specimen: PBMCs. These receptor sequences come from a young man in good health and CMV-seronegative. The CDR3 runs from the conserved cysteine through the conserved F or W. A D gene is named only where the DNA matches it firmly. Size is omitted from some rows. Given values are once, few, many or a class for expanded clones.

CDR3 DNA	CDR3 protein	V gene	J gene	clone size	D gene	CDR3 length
TGTGCCAGCAGCTTAAGAGTCCGGACAGGGGGGGGAGATACGCAGTATTTT	CASSLRVRTGGGDTQYF	TRBV7-9	TRBJ2-3	-	TRBD1	17
TGTGCCAGCAGCCCGGACAGCTACAATGAGCAGTTCTTC	CASSPDSYNEQFF	TRBV7-9	TRBJ2-1	few	-	13
TGCGCCAGCAGCCAAGGGGATGGAGGCAGTAGAAAGTACGAGCAGTACTTC	CASSQGDGGSRKYEQYF	TRBV4-1	TRBJ2-7	-	-	17
TGTGCCAGCAGCTTATTAGGCGGGAACTATGGCTACACCTTC	CASSLLGGNYGYTF	TRBV7-9	TRBJ1-2	-	-	14
TGTGCCACCAGGCGGTTGAACAGGGGCTCGAATGAAAAACTGTTTTTT	CATRRLNRGSNEKLFF	TRBV15	TRBJ1-4	-	TRBD1	16
TGTGCCAGCAGTGAGCCGGACAGGGGAGTACTCTACAATGAGCAGTTCTTC	CASSEPDRGVLYNEQFF	TRBV6-1	TRBJ2-1	-	TRBD1	17
TGTGCCATCAGTGCCTCCGTGGCTAGCGGGAGTGATGAGCAGTTCTTC	CAISASVASGSDEQFF	TRBV10-3	TRBJ2-1	-	TRBD2	16
TGCGCCAGCAGCCAACGGACCGGAGGTGAAAAACTGTTTTTT	CASSQRTGGEKLFF	TRBV4-1	TRBJ1-4	-	-	14
TGTGCCAGCAGTGGGCTTAGCGGGAGGTACGAGCAGTACTTC	CASSGLSGRYEQYF	TRBV2	TRBJ2-7	few	TRBD2	14
TGTGCCACCCGGGACGGGAGCTCCTACGAGCAGTACTTC	CATRDGSSYEQYF	TRBV28	TRBJ2-7	-	-	13
TGCGCCAGCAGTCAGGGCTATTCCTACAATGAGCAGTTCTTC	CASSQGYSYNEQFF	TRBV10-1	TRBJ2-1	-	-	14
TGTGCCAGCAGCCCGCATGCGAGGTACGAGCAGTACTTC	CASSPHARYEQYF	TRBV9	TRBJ2-7	-	-	13
TGTGCCAGCAGCTTAGCCAGTAACACCGGGGAGCTGTTTTTT	CASSLASNTGELFF	TRBV11-2	TRBJ2-2	once	-	14
TGCGCCAGCAGCTCGCGGTTTGAGAATGAGCAGTTCTTC	CASSSRFENEQFF	TRBV5-1	TRBJ2-1	-	-	13
TGTGCCAGCAGACCTAGACCTCAGGGACACGGTACAACCGGGGAGCTGTTTTTT	CASRPRPQGHGTTGELFF	TRBV28	TRBJ2-2	-	-	18
TGTGCCAGCAGTTTTGACAGGGGGCTAGGCACTAATGAAAAACTGTTTTTT	CASSFDRGLGTNEKLFF	TRBV27	TRBJ1-4	-	TRBD1	17
TGTGCCAGCAGCCAGCAACTAGCGGGAGCCCCCTACGAGCAGTACTTC	CASSQQLAGAPYEQYF	TRBV4-2	TRBJ2-7	-	TRBD2	16
TGTGCCAGCAGTTTAGTTGGGACAGGGAGGAACACCGGGGAGCTGTTTTTT	CASSLVGTGRNTGELFF	TRBV28	TRBJ2-2	-	TRBD1	17
TGCGCCAGCAGCTTGGCTCCGGGACAGGCCCTCTATACACCCCTCCACTTT	CASSLAPGQALYTPLHF	TRBV5-1	TRBJ1-6	-	TRBD1	17
TGCGCCAGCAGCCAAGAACAGGGTAGAGCTAACTATGGCTACACCTTC	CASSQEQGRANYGYTF	TRBV4-1	TRBJ1-2	-	-	16
TGTGCCAGCAGTTTATCTAGGGGGGGGCGCGGTGACTATGGCTACACCTTC	CASSLSRGGRGDYGYTF	TRBV28	TRBJ1-2	-	-	17
TGCGCCAGCAGCTTGGCCGACAATGAGCAGTTCTTC	CASSLADNEQFF	TRBV5-1	TRBJ2-1	-	-	12
TGTGCCGTATCACTGGCAGGGGACAATGAGCAGTTCTTC	CAVSLAGDNEQFF	TRBV10-3	TRBJ2-1	-	-	13
TGTGCCAGCAGCCCCCATTGGCAGGTATCGTTGAACACTGAAGCTTTCTTT	CASSPHWQVSLNTEAFF	TRBV7-9	TRBJ1-1	-	-	17
TGTGCCAGTAGTATCCCCTGGGGGGGCGCAAACACTGAAGCTTTCTTT	CASSIPWGGANTEAFF	TRBV19	TRBJ1-1	once	-	16
TGTGCCAGCAGTCCCATACCGGGGGAAAAACTGTTTTTT	CASSPIPGEKLFF	TRBV27	TRBJ1-4	-	-	13
TGTGCCAGCAGTAATCTAGGGGGAAAGGCCGGGGAGCTGTTTTTT	CASSNLGGKAGELFF	TRBV6-5	TRBJ2-2	-	-	15
TGTGCCAGCAGTGATGGGGGGGCTGGGTACAATGAGCAGTTCTTC	CASSDGGAGYNEQFF	TRBV6-4	TRBJ2-1	-	-	15
TGTGCCAGCAGCCCCGTCGGGACTAGTAAGAATGAGCAGTTCTTC	CASSPVGTSKNEQFF	TRBV7-2	TRBJ2-1	-	TRBD2	15
TGTGCCAGCAGCCCCAGGGCAGTCTCCTACGAGCAGTACTTC	CASSPRAVSYEQYF	TRBV7-9	TRBJ2-7	-	-	14
TGTGCCAGCAGTGAAGGACAGGGCAGCTCCTACGAGCAGTACTTC	CASSEGQGSSYEQYF	TRBV6-1	TRBJ2-7	few	TRBD1	15
TGTGCCAGCAGTCGGGACAGGGTATTCCAGCCCCAGCATTTT	CASSRDRVFQPQHF	TRBV28	TRBJ1-5	-	TRBD1	14
TGTGCCAGCAGTTCGGGACAGGGCAGCGAAAAACTGTTTTTT	CASSSGQGSEKLFF	TRBV6-5	TRBJ1-4	-	TRBD1	14
TGTGCCAGCAGACCCTGGGACAGGGACACCGGGGAGCTGTTTTTT	CASRPWDRDTGELFF	TRBV5-4	TRBJ2-2	-	TRBD1	15
TGCAGCGCCGGGGGTGACAGGGCGAAGGGCACTGAAGCTTTCTTT	CSAGGDRAKGTEAFF	TRBV29-1	TRBJ1-1	-	TRBD1	15
TGTGCCAGCAGGACTAGCGGGACGGTCAATGAGCAGTTCTTC	CASRTSGTVNEQFF	TRBV28	TRBJ2-1	-	TRBD2	14
TGTGCCAGCTCACGGGGACAGGGGACGGAAGTCTATGGCTACACCTTC	CASSRGQGTEVYGYTF	TRBV18	TRBJ1-2	-	TRBD1	16
TGTGCCAGCAGCGTAGAGGGACAGAGGGTGAATGAGCAGTTCTTC	CASSVEGQRVNEQFF	TRBV9	TRBJ2-1	few	TRBD1	15
TGTGCCAGCAGTTACTATCGGACAGGGAGCACAGATACGCAGTATTTT	CASSYYRTGSTDTQYF	TRBV6-6	TRBJ2-3	-	TRBD1	16
TGCGCCAGCAGCCCTAGGTCCGGAGTCGGCGCAGATACGCAGTATTTT	CASSPRSGVGADTQYF	TRBV4-1	TRBJ2-3	-	-	16
TGTGCCAGCAGCAAGAAAGGGACAGGGCAAACGGCGAACACTGAAGCTTTCTTT	CASSKKGTGQTANTEAFF	TRBV21-1	TRBJ1-1	-	-	18
TGTGCCAGCAGCCCAACCCATAGCGGGTACGAGCAGTACTTC	CASSPTHSGYEQYF	TRBV5-4	TRBJ2-7	few	TRBD2	14
TGTGCCAGCAGCTGGGGCACAAACTATGGCTGCACCTTC	CASSWGTNYGCTF	TRBV7-3	TRBJ1-2	-	-	13
TGTGCCAGCTCCCGGGACTATGGCTACACCTTC	CASSRDYGYTF	TRBV7-3	TRBJ1-2	once	-	11
TGTGCCAGCAGTGACCAAACTAGCGGGAGGGCTACGGAGACCCAGTACTTC	CASSDQTSGRATETQYF	TRBV25-1	TRBJ2-5	-	TRBD2	17
TGTGCCAGTAGTGGTTCTATGAACACTGAAGCTTTCTTT	CASSGSMNTEAFF	TRBV19	TRBJ1-1	-	-	13
TGTGCCAGCAGTGGGGGGGGCAGGGTGGGGTATGGCTACACCTTC	CASSGGGRVGYGYTF	TRBV25-1	TRBJ1-2	-	-	15
TGTGCCAGCAGTTCCGGACTAGCGGACTACGAGCAGTACTTC	CASSSGLADYEQYF	TRBV28	TRBJ2-7	-	TRBD2	14
TGTGCCAGCAGTTACTCGACTGGGGCCAGCGAGCAGTACTTC	CASSYSTGASEQYF	TRBV6-5	TRBJ2-7	-	-	14